Below are 21 T cell receptor beta chains sequenced from a single sample in a study of identical twins. Each CDR3 protein is one row after TCRdb ran MiXCR on the 5' RACE reads. The sample has around 570,000 distinct CDR3 sequences, 9.5% to 10% seen once. This sample was shared with a second study, whose subject was yellow fever vaccine responses in identical twins.

The sequenced sample was PBMCs. These receptors were collected from a woman younger than 35 in good health.

This clonotype was observed many times. The V and J genes are TRBV12-3 or TRBV12-4 and TRBJ1-5; maybe TRBD1 (5 bases). Trimming cost V 0 bases and J 0 bases, with 9 bases left between them. This CDR3 region has 16 residues. The CDR3 nucleotides are TGTGCCAGCAGTTTAGCGCAGACAGATAGCAATCAGCCCCAGCATTTT. This sequence encodes CASSLAQTDSNQPQHF.

This clonotype was detected many times. The chain carries TRBV5-1 and TRBJ2-5; 10 nucleotides match TRBD2. The CDR3 spans 17 residues. V lost 0 bases, J lost 5 bases, and 10 bases stayed unmatched. Germline V gene data show CDR1 as SGHRS and CDR2 as YFSETQ. As DNA, the CDR3 is TGCGCCAGCAGCTTGGATCCTAGCGGGGGATTGTTGGAGACCCAGTACTTC. Translated, it gives CASSLDPSGGLLETQYF.

This clonotype was detected only a few times. This chain links TRBV5-1 with TRBJ2-7; 12 bases are a match to TRBD1. Germline V CDR1 and CDR2: SGHRS, YFSETQ. Unmatched junction bases numbered 14, after V lost 6 bases and J lost 7 bases. The CDR3 is 16 amino acids. The CDR3 protein is CASNTGTGGAWEEQYF. CDR3 DNA: TGCGCCAGCAATACCGGGACAGGGGGCGCTTGGGAGGAGCAGTACTTC.

This clonotype was detected a few times. This chain links TRBV9 with TRBJ2-1; D could derive from TRBD1 or TRBD2 (7 bases each). The CDR3 extends over 13 amino acids. The V end was cut by 6 bases, the J end by 6 bases, with 13 bases between. Germline CDR1 reads SGDLS; CDR2 reads YYNGEE. The CDR3 region has the DNA TGTGCCAGCACCTCAGGGGGGGTCAATGAGCAGTTCTTC. Amino acid sequence: CASTSGGVNEQFF.

This clonotype was counted only a few times. This chain uses TRBV5-5 with TRBJ2-3; D is uncertain. Germline V CDR1 and CDR2: SGHKS, YYEKEE (reference sequence). The ends were cut back, 2 bases at V and 0 bases at J, with 10 bases in the middle. The CDR3 contains 15 residues. The CDR3 loop is CASSFRRPSTDTQYF. The CDR3 nucleotides are TGTGCCAGCAGCTTCCGCCGACCTAGCACAGATACGCAGTATTTT.

The chain joins TRBV29-1 to TRBJ2-1; TRBD2 matches at 9 bases. J gave up 8 bases and V 5 bases, and 4 bases lay outside the gene matches. This CDR3 has 12 amino acids. Germline CDR1 is SQVTM and CDR2 is ANQGSEA. The CDR3 is CSVSGGRYEQFF. CDR3 nucleotides: TGCAGCGTTAGCGGGGGGAGGTATGAGCAGTTCTTC.

The chain employs TRBV11-3 and TRBJ2-2; D is perhaps TRBD1 or TRBD2 (5 bases each). Looked up from germline, CDR1 is SGHNT and CDR2 is YENEEA. Trimming pared 5 bases from V and 0 bases from J, leaving 10 bases between. The CDR3 contains 15 residues. DNA for the CDR3: TGTGCCAGCAGCCGAGGGGCAACGAACACCGGGGAGCTGTTTTTT. Translating gives CASSRGATNTGELFF. The full variable domain, its missing parts supplied by reference TRBV11-3 and TRBJ2-2, is EAGVVQSPRYKIIEKKQPVAFWCNPISGHNTLYWYLQNLGQGPELLIRYENEEAVDDSQLPKDRFSAERLKGVDSTLKIQPAELGDSAVYLCASSRGATNTGELFFGEGSRLTVL.

This clonotype was seen ten or more times. The chain uses TRBV3-1 and TRBJ2-4, with D possibly being TRBD2 (7 bases). The V gene lost 1 base and the J gene lost 10 bases, with 20 bases spanning the gap. Germline V CDR1 and CDR2: LGHDT, YNNKEL (reference sequence). CDR3 size: 16 residues. CDR3 protein: CASSQGSRGAQTIQYF. The CDR3 nucleotides read TGTGCCAGCAGCCAAGGATCACGGGGGGCCCAAACGATTCAGTACTTC.

This clonotype appeared a few times. The V and J genes are TRBV7-6 and TRBJ2-2; TRBD2 matches at 12 bases. This CDR3 has 16 residues. CDR1 is SGHVS, CDR2 FNYEAQ, per germline. V trimming: 5 bases; J trimming: 6 bases; junction bases outside the gene matches: 7. CDR3 residues: CASSPSPSGGAGELFF. The CDR3, as DNA: TGTGCCAGCAGCCCCTCCCCTAGCGGGGGGGCCGGGGAGCTGTTTTTT.

V gene TRBV27 combines with J gene TRBJ2-7; 8 bases map to TRBD2. This CDR3 region has 14 residues. The germline gives CDR1 MNHEY, CDR2 SMNVEV (reference sequence). The trim removed 4 bases at V and 3 bases at J, leaving 5 bases unmatched. CDR3 region: CASSSGGRDYEQYF. The DNA for the CDR3 is TGTGCCAGCAGTTCGGGGGGGCGAGACTACGAGCAGTACTTC.

This clonotype was picked up a small number of times. The chain combines TRBV3-1 with TRBJ1-5; 10 nucleotides agree with TRBD1. Germline V lookup: CDR1 LGHDT, CDR2 YNNKEL (reference sequence). The CDR3 is made up of 17 amino acids. V gave up 3 bases and J gave up 3 bases; unmatched junction bases: 8. As DNA, the CDR3 is TGTGCCAGCAGCCAGCGGACAGGGGGTGGCAACAATCAGCCCCAGCATTTT. It specifies CASSQRTGGGNNQPQHF.

This clonotype was recorded many times. The chain joins TRBV12-3 or TRBV12-4 to TRBJ1-3; D call uncertain. V lost 1 base to trimming and J lost 2 bases, with 9 bases between them. The CDR3 covers 15 residues. CDR3 region: CASSLVLQTGNTIYF. Here the CDR3 DNA reads TGTGCCAGCAGTTTAGTTCTACAGACTGGAAACACCATATATTTT.

In its sample, this clonotype was seen a few times. The chain uses TRBV28 and TRBJ1-5; TRBD1 matches at 7 bases. Germline V gene data show CDR1 as MDHEN and CDR2 as SYDVKM. V lost 1 base and J lost 6; bases outside the gene matches: 9. The CDR3 is 16 residues long. The CDR3 here is CASSLSSQGNSQPQHF. In DNA form, the CDR3 reads TGTGCCAGCAGTTTATCTTCACAGGGGAACAGTCAGCCCCAGCATTTT.

This chain connects TRBV29-1 to TRBJ2-1; 7 bases match TRBD1. Germline assignment: CDR1 SQVTM and CDR2 ANQGSEA. V lost 7 bases to trimming and J lost 0 bases; unmatched junction nucleotides: 6. The CDR3 runs 14 residues. The CDR3, as DNA: TGCAGCGCCCAAAGGGGGCTCTCCTACAATGAGCAGTTCTTC. Translating it yields CSAQRGLSYNEQFF.

The gene calls are TRBV7-9 and TRBJ2-1, with D perhaps TRBD1 or TRBD2 (6 bases each). Germline V gene lookup returns CDR1 SEHNR and CDR2 FQNEAQ (reference sequence). Trimming stripped 4 bases from V and 3 bases from J, with 10 bases between. The CDR3 has 14 amino acids. In nucleotides, the CDR3 is TGTGCCAGCAGCTCCAAGGGGGGCTACAATGAGCAGTTCTTC. As protein: CASSSKGGYNEQFF.

The gene calls are TRBV24-1 and TRBJ2-2; 8 nucleotides agree with TRBD1. CDR3 size: 17 residues. Germline V gene sequence: CDR1 KGHDR, CDR2 SFDVKD. The V and J ends lost 1 base and 8 bases, in that order; junction bases with no gene match: 11. DNA of the CDR3: TGTGCCACCAGTGATTTATCAGGGGGCAGGACGAATGGGGAGCTGTTTTTT. The encoded protein is CATSDLSGGRTNGELFF.

The table lists this clonotype with a few counts. Written as DNA, the CDR3 is TGCAGTGCTACGGGCCTGATAGCGGGGACGGACTCCTACGAGCAGTACTTC. Encoded protein: CSATGLIAGTDSYEQYF. This chain uses TRBV20-1 with TRBJ2-7; 8 positions agree with TRBD2. CDR1 DFQATT and CDR2 SNEGSKA come from the germline V gene (reference sequence). The V segment lost 4 bases and the J segment 0 bases; nucleotides outside the gene matches: 14. This CDR3 comprises 17 residues.

This clonotype showed up many times. The rearrangement joins TRBV18 to TRBJ2-7; the D is unclear. Trimming cost V 2 bases and J 0 bases, with 2 bases left between them. The V gene's germline CDR1 is KGHSH and CDR2 LQKENI. There are 12 residues in the CDR3. The DNA for the CDR3 is TGTGCCAGCTCACCAGCCTCCTACGAGCAGTACTTC. Residues: CASSPASYEQYF.

The chain links TRBV5-1 to TRBJ2-1; weak D call: TRBD1 (5 bases). There are 16 residues in the CDR3. V was trimmed by 0 bases and J by 0 bases, leaving 10 bases between them. Germline V gives CDR1 SGHRS, CDR2 YFSETQ. The CDR3 nucleotides are TGCGCCAGCAGCTTGGCCCAGACAGACTCCTACAATGAGCAGTTCTTC. As protein: CASSLAQTDSYNEQFF.

This clonotype was found many times. CDR3 nucleotides: TGTGCCAGCAGTTTAAAGGGGGCGGTCACTGAAGCTTTCTTT. Its protein product is CASSLKGAVTEAFF. The chain has TRBV12-3 or TRBV12-4 and TRBJ1-1, with 7 bases fitting TRBD1. This CDR3 has 14 amino acids. J was trimmed by 4 bases and V by 2 bases; bases with no gene match: 4.

A note on this clonotype: This may be a read error, as it is one base from a much larger clone. V is TRBV3-1 and J is TRBJ1-1, with unresolved D. This CDR3 has 11 residues. Germline CDR1 LGHDT, CDR2 YNNKEL (reference sequence). CDR3 sequence: CASSQNSEAFF. CDR3 coding DNA: TGTGCCAGCAGCCAAAACAGTGAAGCTTTCTTT.